The 30 T cell receptor beta chains reported below all come from one sample, sequenced in a study of blood T cell repertoires in COVID-19. Only in-frame clones appear in the TCRdb table, and some are missing; sequencing was by immunoSEQ multiplex PCR. The profile shows about 230,000 clones, roughly 80% of them singletons. Source material: peripheral blood. Source of these receptors: a woman of 80 years or more with acute or convalescent COVID-19.

The chain is built from TRBV5-6 and TRBJ1-2; 8 bases align to TRBD1. The germline V gene encodes CDR1 SGHDT and CDR2 YYEEEE. This CDR3 is built from 13 residues. V lost 2 bases and J lost 8; bases outside the gene matches: 5. CDR3 residues: CASSFGQGGGYTF. The CDR3 region has the DNA TGTGCCAGCAGCTTCGGACAGGGAGGCGGCTACACCTTC. Combining the CDR3 with reference TRBV5-6 and TRBJ1-2 gives the whole variable domain DAGVTQSPTHLIKTRGQQVTLRCSPKSGHDTVSWYQQALGQGPQFIFQYYEEEERQRGNFPDRFSGHQFPNYSSELNVNALLLGDSALYLCASSFGQGGGYTFGSGTRLTVV.

V usage is TRBV29-1 and J usage is TRBJ2-7; 8 bases are shared with TRBD1. Germline V gene lookup returns CDR1 SQVTM and CDR2 ANQGSEA. CDR3 length: 14 residues. The J segment lost 5 bases and the V segment lost 6 bases, leaving 12 bases of the junction unmatched. CDR3 amino acids: CSVYGQGGFHEQYF. In DNA, the CDR3 is TGCAGCGTATACGGACAGGGTGGCTTCCACGAGCAGTACTTC.

This chain connects TRBV5-6 to TRBJ2-2; D might be TRBD1 (5 bases). Germline-derived CDR1 and CDR2 are SGHDT and YYEEEE. V dropped 5 bases and J dropped 1 base, with 9 bases sitting between them. The CDR3 has 14 amino acids. This CDR3 is CASRRQWNTGELFF. The DNA for the CDR3 is TGTGCCAGCAGACGACAGTGGAACACCGGGGAGCTGTTTTTT.

The CDR3 sequence: CASSQDPGGYNEQFF. For the CDR3, the DNA is TGTGCCAGCAGCCAAGATCCAGGGGGCTACAATGAGCAGTTCTTC. The chain has TRBV3-1 (or the pseudogene TRBV3-2) and TRBJ2-1; 7 positions agree with TRBD1. The CDR3 runs 15 residues. CDR1 LGHDT and CDR2 YNNKEL come from the germline V gene (reference sequence). After removal of 0 bases from V and 3 bases from J, the junction contained 2 bases not matched to a gene.

The V call is TRBV10-3, the J call TRBJ1-6; 7 nucleotides match TRBD1. The ends lost 11 bases at V and 7 bases at J; junction bases unmatched: 8. Germline lookup yields CDR1 ENHRY and CDR2 SYGVKD. The CDR3 covers 13 residues. CDR3 sequence: CAVQGDRNSPLHF. The CDR3 DNA follows: TGTGCCGTCCAGGGGGATCGGAATTCACCCCTCCACTTT.

The chain couples TRBV19 to TRBJ1-5, with no clear D. CDR1 LNHDA and CDR2 SQIVND come from the germline V gene (reference sequence). The CDR3 length is 15 residues. Trimming took off 2 bases at V and 0 bases at J, with 8 bases between the two ends. CDR3 DNA sequence: TGTGCCAGTAGTATAATGCCTAATAGCAATCAGCCCCAGCATTTT. Translation: CASSIMPNSNQPQHF.

This chain uses TRBV18 with TRBJ2-3; 8 bases map to TRBD1. The germline gives CDR1 KGHSH, CDR2 LQKENI. Trimming cost V 2 bases and J 4 bases; bases outside gene matches: 5. There are 15 residues in the CDR3. The CDR3, as DNA: TGTGCCAGCTCACCAAAAAACAGGGGGTCAGATACGCAGTATTTT. Protein: CASSPKNRGSDTQYF.

In its sample, this clone was seen a few times. CDR3: CASSTRGYGYTF. CDR3 nucleotides: TGTGCCAGTAGTACCCGGGGCTATGGCTACACCTTC. The V call is TRBV19, the J call TRBJ1-2; D uncertain. The CDR3 totals 12 residues. CDR1 and CDR2 (germline): LNHDA, SQIVND (reference sequence). Trimming removed 4 bases from V and 4 bases from J, with 7 bases in between.

The chain has TRBV2 and TRBJ2-2; D unclear. CDR3 length equals 12 residues. Germline-derived CDR1 and CDR2 are SNHLY and FYNNEI. V was clipped by 6 bases and J by 4 bases, with 6 bases between them. CDR3 bases: TGTGCCAGCAGGGAGTTCACCGGGGAGCTGTTTTTT. Its protein is CASREFTGELFF.

Worth noting for this clone: One end of the junction varies from germline; a read error may be responsible. V and J are TRBV6-5 and TRBJ1-2; D is possibly TRBD1 (6 bases). This CDR3 spans 12 amino acids. Germline CDR1 and CDR2: MNHEY and SVGAGI. CDR3 DNA: TGTGCCAGCAGCCCGGACAGTCGGCTACTCTCCTTC. It codes for CASSPDSRLLSF.

This rearrangement joins TRBV2 to TRBJ2-3; the D gene is possibly TRBD2 (5 bases). Germline V gene data show CDR1 as SNHLY and CDR2 as FYNNEI. CDR3 length: 14 amino acids. V dropped 8 bases and J dropped 1 base, with 13 bases sitting between them. CDR3 nucleotide sequence: TGTGCCAGCGCGCTGGACTCACGCACAGATACGCAGTATTTT. As protein: CASALDSRTDTQYF. Combining the CDR3 with reference TRBV2 and TRBJ2-3 gives the whole variable domain EPEVTQTPSHQVTQMGQEVILRCVPISNHLYFYWYRQILGQKVEFLVSFYNNEISEKSEIFDDQFSVERPDGSNFTLKIRSTKLEDSAMYFCASALDSRTDTQYFGPGTRLTVL.

This clone was seen once. The V gene is TRBV11-2, the J gene TRBJ2-5; no firm D call. CDR3 length: 14 residues. Germline V gene data show CDR1 as SGHAT and CDR2 as FQNNGV. Trimming removed 5 bases at V and 0 bases at J, with 10 bases between. The CDR3 DNA is TGTGCCAGCAGCCCTCATCGGTACCAAGAGACCCAGTACTTC. Translated, it gives CASSPHRYQETQYF.

This rearrangement joins TRBV7-2 to TRBJ2-3, with 16 bases that match TRBD2. Germline CDR1 is SGHTA and CDR2 is FQGNSA. V was clipped by 5 bases and J by 5 bases; unmatched bases: 7. The CDR3 is 17 residues long. CDR3 sequence (DNA): TGTGCCAGCAGCCCCGGGACTAGCGGGGGGGCAGTAGATACGCAGTATTTT. Residues: CASSPGTSGGAVDTQYF.

The CDR3 DNA follows: TGCGCCAGCAGCTTGGGCGGGAGTCAATGGGGGGAGACCCAGTACTTC. It encodes CASSLGGSQWGETQYF. J is TRBJ2-5 and V is TRBV5-1, with 7 positions matching TRBD2. Germline V gene sequence: CDR1 SGHRS, CDR2 YFSETQ. With V trimmed by 0 bases and J by 5 bases, 10 bases remained unmatched. This CDR3 comprises 16 residues.

The V gene is TRBV19, the J gene TRBJ2-7; 8 nucleotides match TRBD1. CDR3 length: 14 amino acids. V was clipped by 6 bases and J by 2 bases; unmatched bases: 6. The germline V gene encodes CDR1 LNHDA and CDR2 SQIVND (reference sequence). The CDR3 region is CASRPDRGTYEQYF. In DNA form, the CDR3 reads TGTGCCAGTAGGCCCGACAGGGGAACCTACGAGCAGTACTTC. The full variable domain, with the rest looked up from reference TRBV19 and TRBJ2-7, is DGGITQSPKYLFRKEGQNVTLSCEQNLNHDAMYWYRQDPGQGLRLIYYSQIVNDFQKGDIAEGYSVSREKKESFPLTVTSAQKNPTAFYLCASRPDRGTYEQYFGPGTRLTVT.

This clone was picked up one time. The chain has TRBV27 and TRBJ1-5; 10 bases map to TRBD1. The CDR3 has 18 residues. The germline gives CDR1 MNHEY, CDR2 SMNVEV (reference sequence). With V trimmed by 5 bases and J by 5 bases, 15 bases remained unmatched. For the CDR3, the DNA is TGTGCCAGCAGTAGAGGACAGGGGGTTCGGTTCAAGGATCAGCCCCAGCATTTT. It codes for CASSRGQGVRFKDQPQHF.

The chain links TRBV11-3 to TRBJ1-1, with TRBD1 matching 7 bases. Germline CDR1 and CDR2: SGHNT and YENEEA. The CDR3 spans 13 residues. V lost 1 base to trimming and J lost 5 bases; unmatched junction nucleotides: 1. CDR3 protein: CASSLARGTEAFF. Here the CDR3 DNA reads TGTGCCAGCAGCTTAGCCAGGGGGACTGAAGCTTTCTTT.

The chain uses TRBV6-5 and TRBJ2-2, with 9 nucleotides matching TRBD1. The CDR3 length is 15 residues. Trimming removed 8 bases from V and 4 bases from J; junction bases left unmatched: 8. Germline V gene data show CDR1 as MNHEY and CDR2 as SVGAGI. The DNA for the CDR3 is TGTGCCAGCCGGAAAGACAGGGGGTTCACCGGGGAGCTGTTTTTT. Translated, it gives CASRKDRGFTGELFF.

The chain combines TRBV19 with TRBJ2-7, with D possibly TRBD1 on 5 matching bases. Deletions cut 3 bases from V and 2 bases from J, with 17 bases between. Germline CDR1 is LNHDA and CDR2 is SQIVND (reference sequence). The CDR3 is made up of 16 amino acids. The chain's CDR3 is CASSIRDSVLTYEQYF. CDR3 DNA: TGTGCCAGTAGTATCCGCGACAGCGTTCTAACCTACGAGCAGTACTTC.

The rearrangement uses TRBV2 and TRBJ1-1; D is uncertain. Germline loops: CDR1 SNHLY, CDR2 FYNNEI. The CDR3 has 12 residues. V was shortened by 7 bases and J by 1 base, with 7 bases between the two germline ends. CDR3 coding DNA: TGTGCCAGCAAACCAGGGAACACTGAAGCTTTCTTT. It is translated as CASKPGNTEAFF.

The chain has TRBV5-6 and TRBJ2-3, with 13 bases identical to TRBD2. The V gene end was trimmed by 4 bases and the J gene end by 4 bases; junction bases not matched to a gene: 9. CDR3 length: 17 residues. CDR1 and CDR2 from the germline V gene are SGHDT and YYEEEE. As DNA, the CDR3 is TGTGCCAGCAGCCCCTGGACTAGCGGGAGTCGCGCAGATACGCAGTATTTT. This translates into CASSPWTSGSRADTQYF.

The V gene is TRBV28, the J gene TRBJ1-2; TRBD1 agrees at 7 bases. V lost 6 bases, J lost 3 bases, and 13 bases stayed unmatched. CDR3 size: 16 residues. Germline-derived CDR1 and CDR2 are MDHEN and SYDVKM. As DNA, the CDR3 is TGTGCCAGCAGCCTTATATTTCAGGGGGTGGACTATGGCTACACCTTC. Translation: CASSLIFQGVDYGYTF.

The chain recombines TRBV5-6 with TRBJ2-7, with 8 bases that match TRBD1. Germline CDR1 and CDR2: SGHDT and YYEEEE. The CDR3 is 15 amino acids. The ends lost 1 base at V and 1 base at J; junction bases unmatched: 4. This CDR3 reads CASSLTGQGSYEQYF. DNA for the CDR3: TGTGCCAGCAGCTTGACCGGACAGGGATCCTACGAGCAGTACTTC.

This chain links TRBV5-1 with TRBJ2-1; the match to TRBD2 covers 14 bases. CDR3 length: 20 amino acids. CDR1 is SGHRS, CDR2 YFSETQ, per germline. V gave up 1 base and J gave up 0 bases; unmatched junction bases: 9. CDR3 amino acids: CASSLRGLAGGPSSYNEQFF. CDR3 nucleotides: TGCGCCAGCAGCTTGCGCGGACTAGCGGGGGGCCCTAGCTCCTACAATGAGCAGTTCTTC.

The chain is built from TRBV6-6 and TRBJ2-1, with 9 nucleotides matching TRBD2. This CDR3 region has 16 residues. Germline V gene data show CDR1 as MNHNY and CDR2 as SVGAGI (reference sequence). Trimming removed 7 bases from V and 1 base from J; junction bases left unmatched: 8. CDR3 DNA: TGTGCCAGCATGGCGGGAGGGCCGGGGTCCTACAATGAGCAGTTCTTC. Residues: CASMAGGPGSYNEQFF.

Points on this clone: At one end the junction does not follow the germline gene, possibly because of a read error. The J gene is TRBJ1-1, the V gene TRBV27, with 7 bases matching TRBD1. The germline gives CDR1 MNHEY, CDR2 SMNVEV (reference sequence). CDR3 size: 13 residues. The CDR3 DNA follows: TGTGCCAGCAGTGCACAGGGGATCACTAAAGCTTTCTTT. Translating gives CASSAQGITKAFF.

This chain uses TRBV10-3 with TRBJ2-3, with a tentative D call TRBD2 (6 bases). CDR3 length: 15 residues. Trimming shortened V by 6 bases and J by 2 bases, and 15 bases separated the two germline ends. Germline V gene lookup returns CDR1 ENHRY and CDR2 SYGVKD. The CDR3 sequence is CAISDGGTVTDTQYF. The CDR3 nucleotides read TGTGCCATCAGCGATGGAGGGACGGTCACAGATACGCAGTATTTT.

The genes are TRBV6-5 and TRBJ1-6; D unclear. Germline CDR1 is MNHEY and CDR2 is SVGAGI. Trimming stripped 1 base from V and 4 bases from J, with 11 bases between. The CDR3 extends over 16 amino acids. The CDR3 bases are TGTGCCAGCAGTTACTGGAGGCTGGATTATAATTCACCCCTCCACTTT. The encoded protein is CASSYWRLDYNSPLHF.

This sequence joins TRBV5-1 and TRBJ1-2, with 9 positions matching TRBD1. Trimming took 7 bases from V and 5 from J; bases not matched to a gene: 9. The CDR3 contains 14 residues. In germline, CDR1 is SGHRS, CDR2 YFSETQ. CDR3 protein: CASSRTGGRYGYTF. The CDR3 DNA reads TGCGCCAGCTCCCGTACAGGGGGCAGGTATGGCTACACCTTC.

The chain combines TRBV4-1 with TRBJ2-7; 9 bases are a match to TRBD2. Germline V CDR1 and CDR2: MGHRA, YSYEKL. V dropped 0 bases and J dropped 3; count of bases not matched to a gene: 6. The CDR3 is made up of 16 amino acids. CDR3 DNA sequence: TGCGCCAGCAGCCAAGAAGGCGGGGGGGCTTTCTACGAGCAGTACTTC. Protein sequence: CASSQEGGGAFYEQYF.